This is a list of T cell receptor beta chains from one sample in a study of T cells after yellow fever vaccination. TCRdb called the 5' RACE reads again in MiXCR, with one record for every CDR3 protein. This table holds approximately 300,000 distinct CDR3 sequences, around 10% found once. The sample here was CD4+ T cells sorted from PBMCs, taken 45 days after the yellow fever booster vaccination. Receptor source: a man aged 18-30 years who received the YFV17D yellow fever vaccine. Both conserved end residues are part of each CDR3. The order of the fields is V gene, J gene, clone size, CDR3 protein. Size is omitted from some rows. Given values are once, few, many or a class for expanded clones.

TRBV7-2	TRBJ2-5	many	CASSLDRSQETQYF
TRBV6-2/TRBV6-3	TRBJ2-2	-	CASSLGHSWATGELFF
TRBV6-5	TRBJ2-4	-	CASSYRLAKNIQYF
TRBV5-1	TRBJ2-5	-	CASSPGAGRDETQYF
TRBV20-1	TRBJ1-6	few	CSARKGARSYNSPLHF
TRBV28	TRBJ2-5	-	CASSPPGGTRDF
TRBV3-1	TRBJ1-2	-	CASSQGNRGWHGYTF
TRBV5-1	TRBJ2-3	-	CASSYGGRTDTQYF
TRBV2	TRBJ2-5	-	CASSEQRETQYF
TRBV28	TRBJ1-2	once	CASSPSTGLSYGYTF
TRBV6-5	TRBJ1-6	few	CASSPRGEYNSPLHF
TRBV4-1	TRBJ2-5	-	CASSQGRGRKETQYF
TRBV15	TRBJ1-5	few	CATSRDRGGDQPQHF
TRBV9	TRBJ2-3	few	CASSVNSVDTQYF
TRBV20-1	TRBJ2-5	many	CSAPGTSDETQYF
TRBV20-1	TRBJ1-2	few	CSAGSTQGGGMNWYGYTF
TRBV7-2	TRBJ2-1	-	CASSPSRDRGYNEQFF
TRBV7-7	TRBJ2-3	many	CASSESRLGAGTQYF
TRBV12-3/TRBV12-4	TRBJ2-5	-	CASSFAAPETQYF
TRBV15	TRBJ2-1	-	CATSRGGEGNNEQFF
TRBV7-2	TRBJ1-2	-	CASSSRRGDGYTF
TRBV12-3/TRBV12-4	TRBJ2-3	few	CASRKLAFPTDTQYF
TRBV4-3	TRBJ1-6	few	CASSQDGRQYNSPLHF
TRBV7-9	TRBJ2-2	few	CASSLALQGTNTGELFF
TRBV4-1	TRBJ2-3	-	CASSPSGTSGRTDTQYF
TRBV5-1	TRBJ2-3	-	CASSGGHSGADTQYF
TRBV24-1	TRBJ2-1	few	CATEGGRYNEQFF
TRBV29-1	TRBJ2-1	-	CSVREGGGEQFF
TRBV7-9	TRBJ1-1	few	CASSLRQGVSNTEAFF
TRBV12-3/TRBV12-4	TRBJ1-1	few	CASSDTVLMNTEAFF
TRBV27	TRBJ1-1	few	CASSTYRDTEAFF
TRBV12-3/TRBV12-4	TRBJ1-1	-	CASSLRDRAYEAFF
TRBV3-1	TRBJ1-1	few	CASSQVGEAFF